This T cell receptor (beta chain) was sequenced in a study of T cells in Graves' hyperthyroidism and ophthalmopathy. Amplification of TCR beta CDR3 regions was performed using RNA transcripts as template. The HTBI set primed first-round TCR CDR3 RT-PCR. TCRdb fed the multiplex PCR reads into MiXCR, producing one record per CDR3 protein. Of some 440,000 distinct CDR3 sequences in the sample, around a sixth are singletons; the top ten hold 7.7%. The ends were cut back, 5 bases at V and 7 bases at J, with 15 bases in the middle. This CDR3 is 15 amino acids long. Germline V lookup: CDR1 SGHTA, CDR2 FQGTGA. The sample holds many counts of this clonotype.

The V and J genes are TRBV7-3 and TRBJ1-6; D remains unclear. Material for sequencing was blood. This TCR came from a woman between 18 and 30 years old with Graves' hyperthyroidism. CDR3 residues: CASSLLTAENSPLHF. CDR3 in DNA: TGTGCCAGCAGCCTGTTGACCGCAGAGAATTCACCCCTCCACTTT. The complete variable domain, with remaining parts taken from reference TRBV7-3 and TRBJ1-6, reads GAGVSQTPSNKVTEKGKYVELRCDPISGHTALYWYRQSLGQGPEFLIYFQGTGAADDSGLPNDRFFAVRPEGSVSTLKIQRTERGDSAVYLCASSLLTAENSPLHFGNGTRLTVT.